One T cell receptor (beta chain) is described in this entry. Its antigen is unknown. Each CDR3 protein gets one entry after TCRdb re-called the 5' RACE reads with MiXCR. The sample contains 250,000 or so distinct CDR3 sequences, approximately 7.8% of which appear only once. CDR1 SNHLY and CDR2 FYNNEI come from the germline V gene. The CDR3 sequence is 14 residues long. Trimming shortened V by 6 bases and J by 1 base, and 10 bases separated the two germline ends. The sample originates from a study of identical twins. The study, taken as a whole, reports: Fewer insertions were carried by abundant cord blood beta clonotypes, but none was seen in memory repertoires. Part of the zero-insertion signal could reflect confounding by invariant MAIT and iNKT cells.

These same records also appear under a second study, on yellow fever vaccine responses in identical twins.

Specimen: CD8+ T cells sorted from blood. The TCR was taken from a young woman in good health. The genes are TRBV2 and TRBJ2-1, with D possibly matching TRBD2 (5 bases). DNA of the CDR3: TGTGCCAGCAGCCACACTAGGTCCTACAATGAGCAGTTCTTC. Residues: CASSHTRSYNEQFF.